The clone carrying this TCR beta chain was observed at least ten times. Its antigen is currently unknown. CDR3 length equals 14 residues. V lost 7 bases and J 9 bases, leaving 19 bases between the germline ends. Germline CDR1 reads MNHEY; CDR2 reads SVGAGI. This sample stems from a study of T cells after yellow fever vaccination. Study context: Those fractions that held only low numbers of cells were prepared using the SMART-Seq v4 Ultra Low Input RNA kit.

Study outcomes and limitations: The study found a weaker secondary response that peaked faster, day 5 versus 15. Across the CD4 and CD8 compartments, a small share of clonotypes was present in both. Detected again after the booster were most primary-vaccination clones, at almost 97% CD4 and about 90% CD8.

One entry per CDR3 protein, called by TCRdb with MiXCR from the 5' RACE reads. The table lists around 320,000 distinct CDR3 sequences, around 4.5% of them singletons, with 19% in the top ten. The chain links TRBV6-5 to TRBJ1-5, with D tentatively TRBD1 (6 bases). The TCR comes from a man aged 18 to 29 who received the YFV17D yellow fever vaccine. This material consisted of PBMCs, taken 15 days after the yellow fever booster vaccination. CDR3 DNA sequence: TGTGCCAGCACCCCCGGCCCCTGGGGGCTGCCCCAGCATTTT. Translation: CASTPGPWGLPQHF.